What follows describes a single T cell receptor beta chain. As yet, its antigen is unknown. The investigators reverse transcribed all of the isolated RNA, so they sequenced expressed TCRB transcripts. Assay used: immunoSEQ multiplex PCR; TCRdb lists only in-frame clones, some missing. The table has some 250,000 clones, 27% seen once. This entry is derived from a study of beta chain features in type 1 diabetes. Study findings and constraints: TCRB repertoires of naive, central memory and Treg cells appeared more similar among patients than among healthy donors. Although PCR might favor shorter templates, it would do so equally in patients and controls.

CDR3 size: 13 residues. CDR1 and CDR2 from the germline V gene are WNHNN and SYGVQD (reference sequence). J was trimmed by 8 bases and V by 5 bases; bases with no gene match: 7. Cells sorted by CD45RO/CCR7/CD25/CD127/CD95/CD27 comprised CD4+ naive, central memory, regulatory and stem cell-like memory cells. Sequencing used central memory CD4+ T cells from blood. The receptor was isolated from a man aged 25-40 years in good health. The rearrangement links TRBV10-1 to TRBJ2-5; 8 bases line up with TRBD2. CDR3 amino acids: CASSMTVAGTQYF. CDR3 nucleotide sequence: TGCGCCAGCAGTATGACGGTAGCGGGAACCCAGTACTTC.